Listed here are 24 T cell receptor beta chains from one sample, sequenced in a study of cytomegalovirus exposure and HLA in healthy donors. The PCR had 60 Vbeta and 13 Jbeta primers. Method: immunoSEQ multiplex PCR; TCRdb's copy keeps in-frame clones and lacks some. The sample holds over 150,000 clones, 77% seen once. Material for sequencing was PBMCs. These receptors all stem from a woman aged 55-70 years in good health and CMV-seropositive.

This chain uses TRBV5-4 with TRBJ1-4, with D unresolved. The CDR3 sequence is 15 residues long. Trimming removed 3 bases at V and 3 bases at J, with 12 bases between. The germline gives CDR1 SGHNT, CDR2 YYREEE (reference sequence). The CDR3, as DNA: TGTGCCAGCAGCTCCCGGGAGACACCTAATGAAAAACTGTTTTTT. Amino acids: CASSSRETPNEKLFF.

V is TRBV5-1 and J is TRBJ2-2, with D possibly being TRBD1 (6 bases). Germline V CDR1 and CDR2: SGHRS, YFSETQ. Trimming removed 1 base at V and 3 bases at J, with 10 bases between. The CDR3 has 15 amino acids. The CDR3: CASSLKGGDTGELFF. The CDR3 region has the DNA TGCGCCAGCAGCTTGAAAGGGGGAGACACCGGGGAGCTGTTTTTT.

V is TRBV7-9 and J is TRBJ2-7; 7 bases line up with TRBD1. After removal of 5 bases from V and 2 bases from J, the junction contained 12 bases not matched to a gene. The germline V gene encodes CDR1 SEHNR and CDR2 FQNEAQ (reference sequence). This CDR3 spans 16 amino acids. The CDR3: CASSPKGGYEPYEQYF. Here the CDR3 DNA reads TGTGCCAGCAGCCCCAAAGGGGGCTATGAACCCTACGAGCAGTACTTC.

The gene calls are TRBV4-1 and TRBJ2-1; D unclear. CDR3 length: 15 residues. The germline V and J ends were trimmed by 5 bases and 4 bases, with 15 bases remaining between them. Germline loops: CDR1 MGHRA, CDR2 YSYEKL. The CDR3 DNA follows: TGCGCCAGCAGCGTCAGGTCACCTCTATACAATGAGCAGTTCTTC. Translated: CASSVRSPLYNEQFF.

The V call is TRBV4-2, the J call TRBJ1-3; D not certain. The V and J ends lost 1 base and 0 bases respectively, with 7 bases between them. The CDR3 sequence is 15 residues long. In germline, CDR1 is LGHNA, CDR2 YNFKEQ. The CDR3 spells CASSQAISSGNTIYF. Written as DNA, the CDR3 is TGTGCCAGCAGCCAAGCAATCAGCTCTGGAAACACCATATATTTT.

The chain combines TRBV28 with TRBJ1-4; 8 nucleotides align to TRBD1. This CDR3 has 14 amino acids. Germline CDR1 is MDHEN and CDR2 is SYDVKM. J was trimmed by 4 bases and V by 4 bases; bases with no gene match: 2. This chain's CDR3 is CASSSGGNNEKLFF. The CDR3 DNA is TGTGCCAGCAGTTCAGGGGGCAATAATGAAAAACTGTTTTTT.

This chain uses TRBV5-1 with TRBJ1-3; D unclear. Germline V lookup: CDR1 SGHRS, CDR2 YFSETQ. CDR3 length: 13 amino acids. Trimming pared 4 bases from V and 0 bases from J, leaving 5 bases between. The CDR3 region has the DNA TGCGCCAGCAGCCCGTTCTCTGGAAACACCATATATTTT. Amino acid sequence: CASSPFSGNTIYF.

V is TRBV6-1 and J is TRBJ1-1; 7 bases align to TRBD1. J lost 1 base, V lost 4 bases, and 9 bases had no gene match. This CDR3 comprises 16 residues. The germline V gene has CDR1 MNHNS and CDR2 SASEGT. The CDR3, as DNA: TGTGCCAGCAGTGTCGGCAGGGGGACGGGGAACACTGAAGCTTTCTTT. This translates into CASSVGRGTGNTEAFF.

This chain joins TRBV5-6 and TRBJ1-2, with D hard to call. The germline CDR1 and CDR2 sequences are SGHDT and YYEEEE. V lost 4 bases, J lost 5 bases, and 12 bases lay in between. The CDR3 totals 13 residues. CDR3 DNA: TGTGCCAGCAGCCCCCGGACTGGGTATGGCTACACCTTC. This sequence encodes CASSPRTGYGYTF.

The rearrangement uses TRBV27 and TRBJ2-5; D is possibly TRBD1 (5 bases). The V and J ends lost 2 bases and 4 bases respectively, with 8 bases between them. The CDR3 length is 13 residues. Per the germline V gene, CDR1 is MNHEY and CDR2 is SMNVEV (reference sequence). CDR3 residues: CASSLSRAETQYF. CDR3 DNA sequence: TGTGCCAGCAGTTTAAGCAGGGCAGAGACCCAGTACTTC.

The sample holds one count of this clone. The CDR3 is CASSPSTGPSSGNTIYF. CDR3 nucleotide sequence: TGCGCCAGCAGCCCGTCGACAGGGCCCTCCTCTGGAAACACCATATATTTT. The rearrangement links TRBV5-1 to TRBJ1-3, with 7 nucleotides matching TRBD1. The CDR3 has 17 amino acids. Germline CDR1 and CDR2: SGHRS and YFSETQ. Trimming at V came to 4 bases and at J to 0 bases, leaving 10 bases not matched to a gene.

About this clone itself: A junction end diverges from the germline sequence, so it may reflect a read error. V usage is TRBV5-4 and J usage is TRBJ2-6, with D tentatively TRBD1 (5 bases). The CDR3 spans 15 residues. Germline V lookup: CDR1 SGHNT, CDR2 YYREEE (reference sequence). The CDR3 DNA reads TGTGCCAGCAGCTTGGGCAGGGCTGGGGCCAACGGCCTGACTTTC. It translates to CASSLGRAGANGLTF.

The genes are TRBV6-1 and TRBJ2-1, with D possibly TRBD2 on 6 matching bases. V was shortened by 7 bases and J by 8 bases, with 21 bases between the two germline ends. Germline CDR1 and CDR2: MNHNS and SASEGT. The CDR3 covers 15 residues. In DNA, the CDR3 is TGTGCCAGCACACTCTCGACCCCCGGGGGTGATGAGCAGTTCTTC. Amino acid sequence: CASTLSTPGGDEQFF.

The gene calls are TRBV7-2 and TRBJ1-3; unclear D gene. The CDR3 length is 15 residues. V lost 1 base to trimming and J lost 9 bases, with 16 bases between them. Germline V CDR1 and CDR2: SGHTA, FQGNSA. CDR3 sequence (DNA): TGTGCCAGCAGCTTAGTTTCGAAGGGAGGAGGCACCATATATTTT. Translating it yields CASSLVSKGGGTIYF.

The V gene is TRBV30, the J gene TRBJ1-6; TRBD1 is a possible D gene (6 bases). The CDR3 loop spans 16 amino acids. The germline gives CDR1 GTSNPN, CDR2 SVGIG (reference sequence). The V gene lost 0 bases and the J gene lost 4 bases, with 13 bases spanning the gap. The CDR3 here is CAWSVGQGMYNSPLHF. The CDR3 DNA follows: TGTGCCTGGAGTGTGGGGCAGGGGATGTATAATTCACCCCTCCACTTT. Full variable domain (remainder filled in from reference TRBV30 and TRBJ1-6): SQTIHQWPATLVQPVGSPLSLECTVEGTSNPNLYWYRQAAGRGLQLLFYSVGIGQISSEVPQNLSASRPQDRQFILSSKKLLLSDSGFYLCAWSVGQGMYNSPLHFGNGTRLTVT.

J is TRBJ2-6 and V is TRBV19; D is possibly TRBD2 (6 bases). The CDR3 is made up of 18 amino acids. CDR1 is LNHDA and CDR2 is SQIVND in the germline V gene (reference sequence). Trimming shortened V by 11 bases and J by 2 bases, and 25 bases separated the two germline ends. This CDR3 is CASKARRGLEAGANVLTF. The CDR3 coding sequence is TGTGCCTCGAAGGCACGGAGGGGTTTAGAGGCTGGGGCCAACGTCCTGACTTTC.

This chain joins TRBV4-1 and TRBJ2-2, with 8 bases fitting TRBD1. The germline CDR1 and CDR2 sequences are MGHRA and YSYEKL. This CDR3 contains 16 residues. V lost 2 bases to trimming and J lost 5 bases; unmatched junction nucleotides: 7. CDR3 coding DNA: TGCGCCAGCAGCCAATCCGGGACAGGCGTGACCGGGGAGCTGTTTTTT. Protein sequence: CASSQSGTGVTGELFF.

The CDR3 coding sequence is TGTGCCAGCAGCATGGGGACAGACCAGCCCCAGCATTTT. Protein: CASSMGTDQPQHF. The chain links TRBV7-3 to TRBJ1-5; TRBD1 aligns across 7 bases. Germline V gene sequence: CDR1 SGHTA, CDR2 FQGTGA. Germline trimming cut 5 bases from V and 7 bases from J; bases unmatched to any gene: 5. The CDR3 runs to 13 residues.

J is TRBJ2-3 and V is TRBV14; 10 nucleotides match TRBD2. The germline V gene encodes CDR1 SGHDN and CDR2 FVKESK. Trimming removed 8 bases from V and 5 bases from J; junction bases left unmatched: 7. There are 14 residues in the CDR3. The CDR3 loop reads CASSAGGLGDTQYF. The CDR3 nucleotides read TGTGCCAGCTCAGCGGGAGGGTTAGGAGATACGCAGTATTTT.

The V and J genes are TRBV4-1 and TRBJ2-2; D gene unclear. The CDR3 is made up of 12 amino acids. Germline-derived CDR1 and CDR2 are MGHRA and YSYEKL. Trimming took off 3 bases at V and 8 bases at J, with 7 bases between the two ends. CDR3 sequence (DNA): TGCGCCAGCAGCCACCCGTTAGGGGAGCTGTTTTTT. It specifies CASSHPLGELFF.

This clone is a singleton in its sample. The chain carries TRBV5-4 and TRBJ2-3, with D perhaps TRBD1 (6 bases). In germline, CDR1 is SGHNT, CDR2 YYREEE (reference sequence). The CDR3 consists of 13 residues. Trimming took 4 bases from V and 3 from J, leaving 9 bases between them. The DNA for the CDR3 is TGTGCCAGCAGCCCACAGGGAACAGATACGCAGTATTTT. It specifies CASSPQGTDTQYF.

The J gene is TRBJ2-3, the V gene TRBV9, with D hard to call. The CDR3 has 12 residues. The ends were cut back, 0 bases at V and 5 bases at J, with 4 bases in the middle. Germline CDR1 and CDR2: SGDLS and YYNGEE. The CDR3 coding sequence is TGTGCCAGCAGCGTAGATCAAGATACGCAGTATTTT. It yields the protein CASSVDQDTQYF. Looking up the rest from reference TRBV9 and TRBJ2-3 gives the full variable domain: DSGVTQTPKHLITATGQRVTLRCSPRSGDLSVYWYQQSLDQGLQFLIQYYNGEERAKGNILERFSAQQFPDLHSELNLSSLELGDSALYFCASSVDQDTQYFGPGTRLTVL.

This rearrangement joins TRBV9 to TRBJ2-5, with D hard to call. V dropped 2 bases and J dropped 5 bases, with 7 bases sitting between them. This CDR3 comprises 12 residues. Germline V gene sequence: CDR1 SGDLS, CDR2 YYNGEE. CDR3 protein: CASSVSGETQYF. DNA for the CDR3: TGTGCCAGCAGCGTCTCCGGGGAGACCCAGTACTTC.

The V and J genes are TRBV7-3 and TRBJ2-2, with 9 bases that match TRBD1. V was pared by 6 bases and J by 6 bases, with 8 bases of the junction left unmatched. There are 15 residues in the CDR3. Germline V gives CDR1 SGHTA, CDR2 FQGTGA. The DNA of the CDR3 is TGTGCCAGCAGTTTACCGGGACAGGGTGCCGGGGAGCTGTTTTTT. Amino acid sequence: CASSLPGQGAGELFF.